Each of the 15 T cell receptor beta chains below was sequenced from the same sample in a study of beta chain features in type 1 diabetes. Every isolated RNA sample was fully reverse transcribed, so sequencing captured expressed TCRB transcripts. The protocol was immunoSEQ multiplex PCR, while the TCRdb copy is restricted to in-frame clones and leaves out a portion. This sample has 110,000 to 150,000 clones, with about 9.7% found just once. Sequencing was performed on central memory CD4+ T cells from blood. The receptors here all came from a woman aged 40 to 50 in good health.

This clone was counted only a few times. The CDR3 sequence: CASSVVQGHGYTF. CDR3 bases: TGTGCCAGCAGTGTTGTACAGGGTCATGGCTACACCTTC. The V gene is TRBV2, the J gene TRBJ1-2; TRBD1 is a possible D gene (6 bases). CDR3 size: 13 residues. Germline CDR1 SNHLY, CDR2 FYNNEI. V lost 4 bases and J 6 bases, leaving 12 bases between the germline ends.

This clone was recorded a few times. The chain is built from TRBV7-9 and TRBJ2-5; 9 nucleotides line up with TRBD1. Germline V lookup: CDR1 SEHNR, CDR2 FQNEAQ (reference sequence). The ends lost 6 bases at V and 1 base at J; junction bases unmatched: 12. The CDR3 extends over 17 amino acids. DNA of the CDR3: TGTGCCAGCAGACACTTTGGACAGGGGAGACCCCAAGAGACCCAGTACTTC. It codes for CASRHFGQGRPQETQYF.

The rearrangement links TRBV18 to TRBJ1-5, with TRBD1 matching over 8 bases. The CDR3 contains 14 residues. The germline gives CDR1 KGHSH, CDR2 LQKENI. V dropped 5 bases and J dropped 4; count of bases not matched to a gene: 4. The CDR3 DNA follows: TGTGCCAGCTCATGGCAGGGGGCGAATCAGCCCCAGCATTTT. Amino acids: CASSWQGANQPQHF. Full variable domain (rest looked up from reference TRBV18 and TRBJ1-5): NAGVMQNPRHLVRRRGQEARLRCSPMKGHSHVYWYRQLPEEGLKFMVYLQKENIIDESGMPKERFSAEFPKEGPSILRIQQVVRGDSAAYFCASSWQGANQPQHFGDGTRLSIL.

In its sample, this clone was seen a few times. The CDR3 protein is CASSPAGTRSSYNEQFF. CDR3 sequence (DNA): TGTGCCAGCAGCCCAGCCGGGACACGGAGCTCCTACAATGAGCAGTTCTTC. This sequence joins TRBV11-2 and TRBJ2-1, with D perhaps matching TRBD1 (6 bases). This CDR3 is built from 17 residues. Trimming removed 5 bases at V and 0 bases at J, with 17 bases between. CDR1 and CDR2 from the germline V gene are SGHAT and FQNNGV. Complete variable domain (other parts from reference TRBV11-2 and TRBJ2-1): EAGVAQSPRYKIIEKRQSVAFWCNPISGHATLYWYQQILGQGPKLLIQFQNNGVVDDSQLPKDRFSAERLKGVDSTLKIQPAKLEDSAVYLCASSPAGTRSSYNEQFFGPGTRLTVL.

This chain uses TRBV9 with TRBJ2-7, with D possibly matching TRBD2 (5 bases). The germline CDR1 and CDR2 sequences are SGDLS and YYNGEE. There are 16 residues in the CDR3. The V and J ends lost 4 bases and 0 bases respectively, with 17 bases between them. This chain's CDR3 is CASSPRAVQSSYEQYF. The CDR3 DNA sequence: TGTGCCAGCAGCCCGCGGGCAGTCCAAAGCTCCTACGAGCAGTACTTC.

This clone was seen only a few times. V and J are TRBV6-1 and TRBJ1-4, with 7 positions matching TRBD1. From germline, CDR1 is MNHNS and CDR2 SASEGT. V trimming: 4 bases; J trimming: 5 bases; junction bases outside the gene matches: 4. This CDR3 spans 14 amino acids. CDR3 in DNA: TGTGCCAGCAGTGCCCGGACAGGAAATGAAAAACTGTTTTTT. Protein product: CASSARTGNEKLFF.

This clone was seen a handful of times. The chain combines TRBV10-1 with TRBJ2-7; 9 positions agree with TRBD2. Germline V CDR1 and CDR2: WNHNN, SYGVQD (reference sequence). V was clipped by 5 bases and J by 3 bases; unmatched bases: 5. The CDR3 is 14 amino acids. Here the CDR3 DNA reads TGCGCCAGCAGTCGTAGCGGGGGCAACTACGAGCAGTACTTC. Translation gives CASSRSGGNYEQYF.

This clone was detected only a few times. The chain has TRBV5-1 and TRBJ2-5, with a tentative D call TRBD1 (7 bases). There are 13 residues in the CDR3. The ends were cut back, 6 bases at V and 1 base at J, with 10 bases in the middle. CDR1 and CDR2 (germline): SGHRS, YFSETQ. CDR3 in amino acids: CASTQGGQETQYF. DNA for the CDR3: TGCGCCAGCACCCAGGGGGGCCAAGAGACCCAGTACTTC.

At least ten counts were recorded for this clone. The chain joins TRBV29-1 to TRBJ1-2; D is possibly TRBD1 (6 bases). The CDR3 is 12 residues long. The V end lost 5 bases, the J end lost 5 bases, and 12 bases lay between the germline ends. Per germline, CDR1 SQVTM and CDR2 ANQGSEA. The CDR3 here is CSVRDTVYGYTF. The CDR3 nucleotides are TGCAGCGTTAGGGACACGGTATATGGCTACACCTTC.

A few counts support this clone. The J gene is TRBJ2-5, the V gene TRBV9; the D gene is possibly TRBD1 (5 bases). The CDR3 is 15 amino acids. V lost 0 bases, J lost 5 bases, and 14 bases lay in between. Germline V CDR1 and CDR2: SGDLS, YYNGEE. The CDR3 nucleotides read TGTGCCAGCAGCGTAGCGGTAGGGGCCAGTGAGACCCAGTACTTC. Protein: CASSVAVGASETQYF.

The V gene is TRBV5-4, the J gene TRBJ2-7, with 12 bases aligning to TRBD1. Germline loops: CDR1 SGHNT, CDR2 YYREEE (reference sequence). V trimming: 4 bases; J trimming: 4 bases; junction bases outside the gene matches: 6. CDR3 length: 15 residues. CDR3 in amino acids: CASSEGTGGVYEQYF. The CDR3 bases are TGTGCCAGCAGCGAGGGGACAGGGGGCGTTTACGAGCAGTACTTC.

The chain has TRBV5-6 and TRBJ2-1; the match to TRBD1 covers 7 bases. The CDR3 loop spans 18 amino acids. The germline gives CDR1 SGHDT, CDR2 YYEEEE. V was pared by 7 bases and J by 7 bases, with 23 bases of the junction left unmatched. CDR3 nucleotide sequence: TGTGCCAGCCATAGTGAGGGGGCCCCCTCCGAGGTGGGAAATGAGCAGTTCTTC. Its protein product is CASHSEGAPSEVGNEQFF.

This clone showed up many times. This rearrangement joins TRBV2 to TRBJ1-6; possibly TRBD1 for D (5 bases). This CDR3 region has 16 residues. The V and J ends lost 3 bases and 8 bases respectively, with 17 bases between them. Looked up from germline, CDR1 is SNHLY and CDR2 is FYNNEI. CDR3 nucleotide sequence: TGTGCCAGCAGTGAGAACCGCCGGGGCGGGGATTCACCCCTCCACTTT. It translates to CASSENRRGGDSPLHF.

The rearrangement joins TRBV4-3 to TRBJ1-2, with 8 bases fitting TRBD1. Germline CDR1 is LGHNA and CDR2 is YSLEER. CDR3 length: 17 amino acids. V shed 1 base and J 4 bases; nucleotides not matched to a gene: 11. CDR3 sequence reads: CASSQVPRTGSVYGYTF. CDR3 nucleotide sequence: TGCGCCAGCAGCCAAGTCCCCCGGACAGGGTCGGTCTATGGCTACACCTTC.

CDR3 DNA: TGTGCCAGCAGCTTACAGGGGTACAATGAGCAGTTCTTC. It encodes CASSLQGYNEQFF. This rearrangement joins TRBV11-2 to TRBJ2-1; the D gene is possibly TRBD1 (6 bases). This CDR3 region has 13 residues. V was cut by 2 bases and J by 4 bases, with 6 bases left in between. Germline-derived CDR1 and CDR2 are SGHAT and FQNNGV.